This T cell receptor beta chain was found in a study of blood T cell repertoires in COVID-19. Study details: The analysed material was cDNA or gDNA that came from T cells, B-cell-depleted T cells, or PBMCs.

Original processing methods: Estimation of nucleated cell counts relied on the amplification of reference gene primers. TCRdb's copy holds only in-frame clones and misses some; the assay was immunoSEQ multiplex PCR. That table furnishes V, J and clone size, whereas the DNA furnished D and trimming. Of 190,000 or so clones listed, roughly 94% were seen once; the top ten hold about 0.76%. The V and J ends lost 3 bases and 7 bases, in that order; junction bases with no gene match: 5. This CDR3 comprises 14 residues. Germline assignment: CDR1 SGHRS and CDR2 YFSETQ. The sequenced sample consisted of peripheral blood. The source of this sequence is a man younger than 45 with COVID-19, enrolled during active disease. This sequence joins TRBV5-1 and TRBJ1-2; 11 positions agree with TRBD1. CDR3 DNA sequence: TGCGCCAGCAGCTATGGACAGGGGGCGGGTGGCTACACCTTC. Its protein product is CASSYGQGAGGYTF.